A selection of T cell receptor beta chains follows, all from one sample in a study of T cells in Graves' hyperthyroidism and ophthalmopathy. Using its own MiXCR run on the multiplex PCR reads, TCRdb lists one record per CDR3 protein. The table includes some 570,000 distinct CDR3 sequences, 13% to 15% detected once. Sequencing was carried out using blood. The receptor set was obtained from a woman aged 18-35 years with Graves' ophthalmopathy. Each CDR3 is given with its conserved first and last residue. D genes are given only for firm matches. Clone size appears in some rows only: once, few, many, or a class for an expanded clone.

d_call j_call v_call clone_size cdr3_nt cdr3_aa
TRBD1 TRBJ1-1 TRBV2 many TGTGCCAGCGTCGAGAGGGACAGGGTAACTGAAGCTTTCTTT CASVERDRVTEAFF
NA TRBJ1-3 TRBV7-2 many TGTGCCAGCAGCTTAGACGGGCAGTCGAACACCATATATTTT CASSLDGQSNTIYF
NA TRBJ2-7 TRBV29-1 NA TGCAGCGTTGAAGATAGGACAGACTCCTACGAGCAGTACTTC CSVEDRTDSYEQYF
TRBD1 TRBJ1-2 TRBV7-9 few TGTGCCAGCAGCTTACCGAAAGGGGGGACAGCTAACTATGGCTACACCTTC CASSLPKGGTANYGYTF
NA TRBJ1-5 TRBV2 NA TGTGCCAGCAGTTTCCCCCAGGACGGAGGCAATCAGCCCCAGCATTTT CASSFPQDGGNQPQHF
NA TRBJ2-1 TRBV2 NA TGTGCCAGCAGGCTGAGGGGGGAGGGGGGGAGCTCCTACAATGAGCAGTTCTTC CASRLRGEGGSSYNEQFF
TRBD2 TRBJ2-1 TRBV2 many TGTGCCAGCAGTGAAGGTAGCGGGAGCTACAATGAGCAGTTCTTC CASSEGSGSYNEQFF
TRBD2 TRBJ2-1 TRBV11-3 many TGTGCCAGCAGCCGTAGCGGGGGGGAACTCAATGAGCAGTTCTTC CASSRSGGELNEQFF
TRBD2 TRBJ2-1 TRBV7-9 NA TGTGCCAGCAGCTTAGTGGGGACTAGCGGGAGGGGTTCCTACAATGAGCAGTTCTTC CASSLVGTSGRGSYNEQFF
NA TRBJ2-7 TRBV10-3 NA TGTGCCATCAGTGAGTCGGGGCGGGTTTTGCAGTACTTC CAISESGRVLQYF
NA TRBJ1-2 TRBV30 many TGTGCCTGGCTGGCGGGGTTGGGTTATGGCTACACCTTC CAWLAGLGYGYTF
TRBD2 TRBJ2-3 TRBV11-3 many TGTGCCAGCAGCCGTACTAGCGGGAGTGGTACGCAGTATTTT CASSRTSGSGTQYF
NA TRBJ2-3 TRBV15 NA TGTGCCACCAGCAGAGAGCTAACAGATACGCAGTATTTT CATSRELTDTQYF
TRBD1 TRBJ2-7 TRBV29-1 few TGCAGCGTAAAAGAAGACAGGGAGACCCCCTACGAGCAGTACTTC CSVKEDRETPYEQYF
TRBD2 TRBJ2-1 TRBV20-1 many TGCAGTGCTCCCAGACTAGCGGGGGGGAATGAGCAGTTCTTC CSAPRLAGGNEQFF
TRBD1 TRBJ2-1 TRBV2 many TGTGCCAGCAGTGACCTAGGGACAGGTCGGGGCAATGAGCAGTTCTTC CASSDLGTGRGNEQFF
NA TRBJ1-2 TRBV28 many TGTGCCAGCAGTTTTTTTCTGGGTGCTAACTATGGCTACACCTTC CASSFFLGANYGYTF
TRBD2 TRBJ2-2 TRBV28 NA TGTGCCAGCAGGAATCGGACTAGCGCCGACACCGGGGAGCTGTTTTTT CASRNRTSADTGELFF
NA TRBJ2-3 TRBV15 many TGTGCCACCAGCAGAACTGACAGCACAGATACGCAGTATTTT CATSRTDSTDTQYF
NA TRBJ1-1 TRBV7-7 many TGTGCTAGCAGCCTCTACTTGGGCACTGAAGCTTTCTTT CASSLYLGTEAFF
NA TRBJ1-3 TRBV27 many TGTGCCAGCAGTTTACAGGCCGACTCTGGAAACACCATATATTTT CASSLQADSGNTIYF
TRBD1 TRBJ2-2 TRBV7-8 many TGTGCCAGCAGCCCCAGGACAGGGGGGAACACCGGGGAGCTGTTTTTT CASSPRTGGNTGELFF
NA TRBJ1-1 TRBV12-3/TRBV12-4 many TGTGCCAGCAGTCCCCTTAGTGAAGCTTTCTTT CASSPLSEAFF
NA TRBJ1-4 TRBV14 few TGTGCCAGCAGCCAAGCCACAGGGATGGGTGAAAAACTGTTTTTT CASSQATGMGEKLFF
TRBD2 TRBJ2-1 TRBV27 once TGTGCCAGCAGGACTAGCGGGACTAACAATGAGCAGTTCTTC CASRTSGTNNEQFF
NA TRBJ1-1 TRBV30 many TGTGCCTGGTCTCCCCCTCCGGGGGTAGGAAAAGCTTTCTTT CAWSPPPGVGKAFF
NA TRBJ2-7 TRBV27 many TGTGCCAGCAGTTTATCCCCTTCCTACGAGCAGTACTTC CASSLSPSYEQYF
TRBD2 TRBJ2-2 TRBV7-9 many TGTGCCAGCAGCTTAGCCGGGACTAGCGGGAGTCTCGGGGAGCTGTTTTTT CASSLAGTSGSLGELFF
TRBD1 TRBJ1-5 TRBV4-1 few TGCGCCAGCAGCCAAGGACAGGGGGCGAGGAAAAATCAGCCCCAGCATTTT CASSQGQGARKNQPQHF
NA TRBJ1-2 TRBV7-6 many TGTGCCAGCAGCCCGGGAGGGGCCCAGGGCCTACCTATCTATGGCTACACCTTC CASSPGGAQGLPIYGYTF
NA TRBJ1-6 TRBV28 NA TGTGCCGATAAAAGGGAGAGCTCCTATAATTCACCCCTCCACTTT CADKRESSYNSPLHF
TRBD1 TRBJ1-1 TRBV7-9 many TGTGCCAGCAGACTTGACAGGGAGAGGACTGAAGCTTTCTTT CASRLDRERTEAFF
TRBD1 TRBJ2-2 TRBV28 many TGTGCCAGCAGTGTCTCAGGGGGCGCCACCGGGGAGCTGTTTTTT CASSVSGGATGELFF
TRBD2 TRBJ2-1 TRBV27 NA TGTGCCAGCAGTTCTGGGACTAGCGGGATGTCCCCCAATGAGCAGTTCTTC CASSSGTSGMSPNEQFF
NA TRBJ1-6 TRBV28 many TGTGCCAGCATCTCGTGGGTAGGGGTGTACTATAATTCACCCCTCCACTTT CASISWVGVYYNSPLHF
TRBD2 TRBJ2-4 TRBV20-1 many TGCAGTGCTAGAGGAGGAGGGAGGGGCATTCAGTACTTC CSARGGGRGIQYF
NA TRBJ2-7 TRBV6-1 many TGTGCCAGCAGGACCGGGGGCCCGCCGTACGAGCAGTACTTC CASRTGGPPYEQYF
NA TRBJ1-5 TRBV28 many TGTGCCAGCAGTTTGATCCCGGGACAAAGCAATCAGCCCCAGCATTTT CASSLIPGQSNQPQHF
NA TRBJ2-7 TRBV27 NA TGTGCCAGCAGTTCCCTCGGAGGTTTATACGAGCAGTACTTC CASSSLGGLYEQYF
NA TRBJ1-3 TRBV9 NA TGTGCCAGCAGCCCTCAACCGGGGCCCGGGGGCACCATATATTTT CASSPQPGPGGTIYF